Shown below are 28 T cell receptor beta chains from a single sample sequenced in a study of T cell changes during pregnancy in multiple sclerosis. Profiled with immunoSEQ multiplex PCR; TCRdb holds only in-frame clones, not every one. Here the sample spans some 80,000 clones, roughly 96% being singletons. Sample: peripheral blood, taken in the second trimester of pregnancy. These receptors all come from a female donor with multiple sclerosis, enrolled in a pregnancy study.

The chain combines TRBV5-4 with TRBJ1-2, with TRBD1 matching over 8 bases. The CDR3 has 15 residues. Trimming cost V 4 bases and J 2 bases; bases outside gene matches: 7. Per the germline V gene, CDR1 is SGHNT and CDR2 is YYREEE (reference sequence). The CDR3 here is CASSLSDRGNYGYTF. The CDR3 DNA is TGTGCCAGCAGCCTCTCTGACAGGGGAAACTATGGCTACACCTTC.

The sample holds one count of this clone. The CDR3 loop reads CASSLPAASYNEQFF. The CDR3 nucleotides are TGTGCCAGCAGCTTACCAGCGGCATCCTACAATGAGCAGTTCTTC. The chain carries TRBV7-3 and TRBJ2-1; TRBD2 might be the D (5 bases). Per germline, CDR1 SGHTA and CDR2 FQGTGA. V was shortened by 2 bases and J by 1 base, with 9 bases between the two germline ends. CDR3 size: 15 residues.

The chain employs TRBV29-1 and TRBJ2-1, with 9 bases aligning to TRBD2. V shed 8 bases and J 2 bases; nucleotides not matched to a gene: 4. Germline V gene data show CDR1 as SQVTM and CDR2 as ANQGSEA. This CDR3 region has 13 residues. Here the CDR3 DNA reads TGCAGCATCTCTAGCGGGACCTACAATGAGCAGTTCTTC. This translates into CSISSGTYNEQFF.

Concerning this clone itself: The same CDR3 is also encoded by other DNA sequences in this sample. The chain combines TRBV19 with TRBJ2-3, with 9 bases that match TRBD2. This CDR3 has 15 residues. From germline, CDR1 is LNHDA and CDR2 SQIVND (reference sequence). J was trimmed by 1 base and V by 1 base; bases with no gene match: 0. CDR3 sequence reads: CASSIGTSGTDTQYF. The CDR3 region has the DNA TGTGCCAGTAGTATAGGGACTAGCGGCACAGATACGCAGTATTTT.

V is TRBV6-1 and J is TRBJ1-2, with D tentatively TRBD1 (6 bases). Trimming stripped 8 bases from V and 2 bases from J, with 9 bases between. The V gene's germline CDR1 is MNHNS and CDR2 SASEGT. The length of the CDR3 is 12 residues. CDR3 in DNA: TGTGCCAGCGGGGGCCGAAACTATGGCTACACCTTC. This codes for CASGGRNYGYTF.

The chain employs TRBV4-2 and TRBJ1-1; D is uncertain. Germline CDR1 LGHNA, CDR2 YNFKEQ. V lost 1 base and J 11 bases, leaving 20 bases between the germline ends. There are 15 residues in the CDR3. The CDR3 coding sequence is TGTGCCAGCAGCCAAGGAAGAGACGGTTTAACCGGGGCTTTCTTT. Translating it yields CASSQGRDGLTGAFF.

This chain links TRBV9 with TRBJ2-2; 9 nucleotides match TRBD2. This CDR3 is 16 amino acids long. Germline V CDR1 and CDR2: SGDLS, YYNGEE. Germline trimming cut 4 bases from V and 6 bases from J; bases unmatched to any gene: 10. The CDR3 bases are TGTGCCAGCAGCCCAAATCGTGGCGGGAGGGCCGGGGAGCTGTTTTTT. It encodes CASSPNRGGRAGELFF.

The genes are TRBV9 and TRBJ1-2, with 7 bases identical to TRBD1. Per the germline V gene, CDR1 is SGDLS and CDR2 is YYNGEE. The CDR3 loop spans 14 amino acids. J gave up 4 bases and V 5 bases, and 8 bases lay outside the gene matches. The CDR3 DNA follows: TGTGCCAGCAGATCAGGGGGTCCTGGCTATGGCTACACCTTC. It specifies CASRSGGPGYGYTF.

This chain uses TRBV6-5 with TRBJ2-7; D is unresolved. The ends were cut back, 4 bases at V and 7 bases at J, with 11 bases in the middle. Germline V gene lookup returns CDR1 MNHEY and CDR2 SVGAGI. The CDR3 runs 12 residues. The CDR3 loop is CASSSPRWEQYF. In DNA, the CDR3 is TGTGCCAGCAGTTCCCCGAGGTGGGAGCAGTACTTC.

This chain connects TRBV18 to TRBJ2-7; perhaps TRBD1 as D (6 bases). Germline loops: CDR1 KGHSH, CDR2 LQKENI. Trimming shortened V by 2 bases and J by 7 bases, and 9 bases separated the two germline ends. This CDR3 is 12 amino acids long. In nucleotides, the CDR3 is TGTGCCAGCTCACCAAACAGGGAAGAGCAGTACTTC. Encoded protein: CASSPNREEQYF.

The table lists this clone with a few counts. The chain employs TRBV4-2 and TRBJ1-1; D possibly corresponds to TRBD1 (5 bases). V lost 4 bases and J lost 4, with 19 bases in between. The CDR3 totals 16 residues. Germline loops: CDR1 LGHNA, CDR2 YNFKEQ. DNA for the CDR3: TGTGCCAGCAGCCCTGGTGGACGGGGAGGGACCACTGAAGCTTTCTTT. Amino acid sequence: CASSPGGRGGTTEAFF.

The chain couples TRBV5-1 to TRBJ2-1, with 10 bases lining up with TRBD2. The CDR3 sequence is 17 residues long. V shed 4 bases, J shed 2 bases, and the junction held 9 bases outside the gene matches. Germline assignment: CDR1 SGHRS and CDR2 YFSETQ. This CDR3 reads CASSPDGLAGAYNEQFF. In DNA, the CDR3 is TGCGCCAGCAGCCCGGACGGCCTAGCGGGGGCCTACAATGAGCAGTTCTTC.

The chain carries TRBV7-9 and TRBJ1-5; no clear D. CDR1 and CDR2 (germline): SEHNR, FQNEAQ (reference sequence). Trimming pared 4 bases from V and 7 bases from J, leaving 17 bases between. The CDR3 extends over 15 amino acids. CDR3 sequence (DNA): TGTGCCAGCAGCTCCAGCGGAGGTTTGGGGCAGCCCCAGCATTTT. It specifies CASSSSGGLGQPQHF. Looking up the rest from reference TRBV7-9 and TRBJ1-5 gives the full variable domain: DTGVSQNPRHKITKRGQNVTFRCDPISEHNRLYWYRQTLGQGPEFLTYFQNEAQLEKSRLLSDRFSAERPKGSFSTLEIQRTEQGDSAMYLCASSSSGGLGQPQHFGDGTRLSIL.

The chain carries TRBV7-2 and TRBJ1-2, with 7 positions matching TRBD1. With V trimmed by 5 bases and J by 1 base, 7 bases remained unmatched. Germline V CDR1 and CDR2: SGHTA, FQGNSA. This CDR3 has 15 residues. The CDR3 loop is CASSPPDRSNYGYTF. Here the CDR3 DNA reads TGTGCCAGCAGCCCTCCGGACAGGAGTAACTATGGCTACACCTTC.

V gene TRBV27 combines with J gene TRBJ1-1; perhaps TRBD1 as D (5 bases). The V gene's germline CDR1 is MNHEY and CDR2 SMNVEV (reference sequence). V was cut by 3 bases and J by 4 bases, with 9 bases left in between. The CDR3 contains 13 residues. For the CDR3, the DNA is TGTGCCAGCAGTTTGGGGGGACCCACTGAAGCTTTCTTT. Amino acid sequence: CASSLGGPTEAFF.

The chain joins TRBV25-1 to TRBJ1-1, with D tentatively TRBD1 (6 bases). The V gene's germline CDR1 is MGHDK and CDR2 SYGVNS. V lost 7 bases, J lost 0 bases, and 9 bases lay in between. The CDR3 covers 13 residues. CDR3 residues: CASNQGLNTEAFF. CDR3 in DNA: TGTGCCAGCAATCAGGGGCTGAACACTGAAGCTTTCTTT.

This chain links TRBV28 with TRBJ1-5; D gene unclear. In germline, CDR1 is MDHEN, CDR2 SYDVKM. The CDR3 sequence is 14 residues long. V lost 7 bases to trimming and J lost 0 bases, with 10 bases between them. CDR3 in amino acids: CASTRPYSNQPQHF. CDR3 in DNA: TGTGCCAGCACTAGACCTTATAGCAATCAGCCCCAGCATTTT.

This clone was detected only a few times. The V gene is TRBV6-5, the J gene TRBJ2-7, with D possibly matching TRBD1 (6 bases). Per the germline V gene, CDR1 is MNHEY and CDR2 is SVGAGI. V was cut by 10 bases and J by 3 bases, with 16 bases left in between. The CDR3 has 13 amino acids. DNA of the CDR3: TGTGCCACCAAGACAGGCAGCGTCTACGAGCAGTACTTC. As protein: CATKTGSVYEQYF.

This clone appeared once. V is TRBV19 and J is TRBJ2-7; the match to TRBD1 covers 9 bases. The length of the CDR3 is 20 residues. Germline CDR1 LNHDA, CDR2 SQIVND (reference sequence). Trimming took 5 bases from V and 3 from J; bases not matched to a gene: 23. CDR3 residues: CASSSQFPGTGWFRSYEQYF. DNA for the CDR3: TGTGCCAGTAGTTCCCAATTCCCCGGGACAGGGTGGTTTAGAAGCTACGAGCAGTACTTC.

This clone was detected only once. V and J are TRBV7-3 and TRBJ2-3, with 11 bases aligning to TRBD2. Germline V gene sequence: CDR1 SGHTA, CDR2 FQGTGA. V lost 1 base to trimming and J lost 0 bases; unmatched junction nucleotides: 9. The CDR3 covers 19 residues. This CDR3 reads CASSLRVGLAGDSTDTQYF. In nucleotides, the CDR3 is TGTGCCAGCAGCTTAAGGGTAGGACTAGCGGGCGACAGCACAGATACGCAGTATTTT.

The chain employs TRBV7-2 and TRBJ2-7; D is possibly TRBD1 (5 bases). Trimming left V 3 bases short and J 2 bases short, with 11 bases between. Germline CDR1 is SGHTA and CDR2 is FQGNSA. The CDR3 is made up of 14 amino acids. DNA for the CDR3: TGTGCCAGCAGCTTCGACAGCCATACCTACGAGCAGTACTTC. This translates into CASSFDSHTYEQYF.

The J gene is TRBJ2-7, the V gene TRBV5-4, with 13 bases aligning to TRBD2. Germline loops: CDR1 SGHNT, CDR2 YYREEE (reference sequence). Trimming removed 5 bases from V and 5 bases from J; junction bases left unmatched: 4. CDR3 length equals 14 residues. The CDR3 is CASRLAGGPHEQYF. The CDR3 region has the DNA TGTGCCAGCAGACTAGCGGGAGGGCCCCACGAGCAGTACTTC.

The chain uses TRBV7-8 and TRBJ1-1; 9 bases map to TRBD1. Germline V gives CDR1 SGHVS, CDR2 FQNEAQ. This CDR3 contains 19 residues. J was trimmed by 0 bases and V by 1 base; bases with no gene match: 12. The CDR3 here is CASSLVAGTGSLLNTEAFF. The CDR3 nucleotides are TGTGCCAGCAGCTTAGTGGCCGGGACAGGGTCCCTCCTGAACACTGAAGCTTTCTTT. Combining the CDR3 with reference TRBV7-8 and TRBJ1-1 gives the whole variable domain GAGVSQSPRYKVAKRGQDVALRCDPISGHVSLFWYQQALGQGPEFLTYFQNEAQLDKSGLPSDRFFAERPEGSVSTLKIQRTQQEDSAVYLCASSLVAGTGSLLNTEAFFGQGTRLTVV.

The chain links TRBV19 to TRBJ2-6, with D perhaps matching TRBD1 (5 bases). Germline values: CDR1 LNHDA, CDR2 SQIVND (reference sequence). V dropped 4 bases and J dropped 0 bases, with 10 bases sitting between them. CDR3 length equals 16 residues. Here the CDR3 DNA reads TGTGCCAGTAGTAGCCAGGGTGGCTCTGGGGCCAACGTCCTGACTTTC. It is translated as CASSSQGGSGANVLTF.

Comment on this clone: This sample also contains other DNA sequences that code for the same CDR3. CDR3 nucleotide sequence: TGTGCCAGCTCAGGACAGGGGAATGAAAAACTGTTTTTT. This sequence encodes CASSGQGNEKLFF. The chain recombines TRBV18 with TRBJ1-4, with 9 positions matching TRBD1. The CDR3 consists of 13 residues. Per the germline V gene, CDR1 is KGHSH and CDR2 is LQKENI. The V gene end was trimmed by 5 bases and the J gene end by 5 bases; junction bases not matched to a gene: 0.

V is TRBV5-1 and J is TRBJ2-3, with 11 nucleotides matching TRBD2. V lost 2 bases, J lost 6 bases, and 14 bases stayed unmatched. This CDR3 spans 18 amino acids. Per the germline V gene, CDR1 is SGHRS and CDR2 is YFSETQ. This chain's CDR3 is CASSFPTLRLAGTDTQYF. CDR3 DNA sequence: TGCGCCAGCAGCTTTCCAACCCTCCGACTAGCGGGAACGGATACGCAGTATTTT.

The J gene is TRBJ2-3, the V gene TRBV2; 11 positions match TRBD2. Looked up from germline, CDR1 is SNHLY and CDR2 is FYNNEI. V lost 4 bases and J lost 1; bases outside the gene matches: 10. This CDR3 comprises 18 residues. This CDR3 is CASSGNGGLADRTDTQYF. CDR3 DNA sequence: TGTGCCAGCAGTGGCAACGGGGGACTAGCGGACCGCACAGATACGCAGTATTTT.

The chain joins TRBV30 to TRBJ2-7; 9 bases are a match to TRBD1. From germline, CDR1 is GTSNPN and CDR2 SVGIG (reference sequence). This CDR3 is 13 amino acids long. J lost 6 bases, V lost 2 bases, and 5 bases had no gene match. CDR3 nucleotide sequence: TGTGCCTGGAGTAGGGACAGGGCCCTCGAGCAGTACTTC. It translates to CAWSRDRALEQYF.